The clone carrying this T cell receptor beta chain is a singleton in its sample. Antigen: not known. This specimen comes from a study of CD8 T cell repertoires and HIV-1 epitope variants. Across the study: Each of Twenty-five Gag and Nef epitope peptides stimulated a separate culture. Controls were a CMV, EBV and flu peptide pool, Ebola AY9 negative control, and no-peptide well. Epitopes were three Gag families plus Nef HW9 and YT9.

TCR beta CDR3 was sequenced at survey depth on immunoSEQ. TCRdb keeps only in-frame clones here, not all; method: immunoSEQ multiplex PCR. This sample has around 6,300 clones, with roughly 60% found just once. This CDR3 is built from 14 residues. CDR1 is MNHEY and CDR2 is SMNVEV in the germline V gene (reference sequence). V gave up 5 bases and J gave up 8 bases, with 15 bases separating them. The receptor was derived from a male donor with HIV. V usage is TRBV27 and J usage is TRBJ1-4; D is possibly TRBD1 (5 bases). Sequenced input: cultured CD8+ T cells derived from PBMCs. The chain's CDR3 is CASSGGAHLEKLFF. The CDR3 coding sequence is TGTGCCAGCAGTGGGGGTGCCCACTTGGAAAAACTGTTTTTT.